Sequencing of this TCR beta chain was carried out in a study of T cell responses to AZD1222 COVID-19 vaccine. At the level of the study: Second doses were pooled across both intervals (about 4 or about 12 weeks).

Notes on this clone: Its antigen is undetermined.

Study-level results: Spike-specific TCR repertoires showed rising breadth and depth after two AZD1222 doses. Repertoires were obtained solely post-peak T cell response. Baseline seropositives among AZD1222 recipients totaled only 5 or 6.

V lost 1 base, J lost 0 bases, and 12 bases stayed unmatched. Per the germline V gene, CDR1 is LGHDT and CDR2 is YNNKEL (reference sequence). The CDR3 is 19 amino acids. The data were produced by immunoSEQ multiplex PCR, yet TCRdb's version contains in-frame clones alone and is incomplete. In the table there are roughly 120,000 clones, around 88% of which are singletons. The chain has TRBV3-1 (or the pseudogene TRBV3-2) and TRBJ1-3; 7 bases fit TRBD1. The specimen was peripheral blood, collected on day 0 of AZD1222 vaccination. The TCR was taken from an adult in good health. The CDR3, as DNA: TGTGCCAGCAGCCAAGTGAGGACAGGCTCCTTTAGCTCTGGAAACACCATATATTTT. Translated, it gives CASSQVRTGSFSSGNTIYF.